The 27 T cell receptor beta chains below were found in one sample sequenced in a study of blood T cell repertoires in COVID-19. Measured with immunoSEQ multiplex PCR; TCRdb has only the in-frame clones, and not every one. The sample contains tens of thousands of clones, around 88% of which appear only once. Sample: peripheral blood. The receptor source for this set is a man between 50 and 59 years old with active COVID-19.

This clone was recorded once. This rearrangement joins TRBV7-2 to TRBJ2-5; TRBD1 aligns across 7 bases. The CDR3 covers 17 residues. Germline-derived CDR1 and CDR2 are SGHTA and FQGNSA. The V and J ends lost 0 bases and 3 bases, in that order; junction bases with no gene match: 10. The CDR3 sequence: CASSLAVVWGQKETQYF. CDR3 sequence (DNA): TGTGCCAGCAGCTTAGCTGTTGTCTGGGGACAGAAAGAGACCCAGTACTTC. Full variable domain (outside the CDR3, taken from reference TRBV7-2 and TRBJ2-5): GAGVSQSPSNKVTEKGKDVELRCDPISGHTALYWYRQSLGQGLEFLIYFQGNSAPDKSGLPSDRFSAERTGGSVSTLTIQRTQQEDSAVYLCASSLAVVWGQKETQYFGPGTRLLVL.

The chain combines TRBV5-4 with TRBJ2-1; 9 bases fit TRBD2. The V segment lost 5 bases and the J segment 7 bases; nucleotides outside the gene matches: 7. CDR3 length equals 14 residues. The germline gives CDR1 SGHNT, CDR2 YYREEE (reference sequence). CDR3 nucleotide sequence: TGTGCCAGCAGTTTCGGACTAGCGTCGAATGAGCAGTTCTTC. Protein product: CASSFGLASNEQFF.

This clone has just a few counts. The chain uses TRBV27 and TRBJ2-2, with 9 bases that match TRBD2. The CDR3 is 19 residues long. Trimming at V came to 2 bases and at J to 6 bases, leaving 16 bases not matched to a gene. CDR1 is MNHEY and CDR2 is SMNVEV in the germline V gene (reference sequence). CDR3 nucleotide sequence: TGTGCCAGCAGTTTAAGGAAGGGGGTAGTAGCGGGAGTCGCCGGGGAGCTGTTTTTT. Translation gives CASSLRKGVVAGVAGELFF.

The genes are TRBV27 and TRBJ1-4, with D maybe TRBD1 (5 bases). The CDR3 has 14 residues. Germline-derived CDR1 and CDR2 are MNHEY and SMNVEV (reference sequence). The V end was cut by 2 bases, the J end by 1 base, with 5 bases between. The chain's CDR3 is CASSLDRTNEKLFF. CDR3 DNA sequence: TGTGCCAGCAGTTTAGACAGAACTAATGAAAAACTGTTTTTT.

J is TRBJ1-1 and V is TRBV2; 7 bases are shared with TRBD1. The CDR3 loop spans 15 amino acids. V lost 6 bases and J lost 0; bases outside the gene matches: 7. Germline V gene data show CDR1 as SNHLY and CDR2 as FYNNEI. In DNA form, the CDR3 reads TGTGCCAGCAGCAAACGGACAGGCATGAACACTGAAGCTTTCTTT. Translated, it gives CASSKRTGMNTEAFF.

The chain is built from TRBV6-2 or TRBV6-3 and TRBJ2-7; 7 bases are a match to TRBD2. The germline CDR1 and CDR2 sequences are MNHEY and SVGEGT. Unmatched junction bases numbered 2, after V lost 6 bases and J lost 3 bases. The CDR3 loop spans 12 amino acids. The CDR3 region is CASSERDYEQYF. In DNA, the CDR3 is TGTGCCAGCAGCGAGCGGGACTACGAGCAGTACTTC.

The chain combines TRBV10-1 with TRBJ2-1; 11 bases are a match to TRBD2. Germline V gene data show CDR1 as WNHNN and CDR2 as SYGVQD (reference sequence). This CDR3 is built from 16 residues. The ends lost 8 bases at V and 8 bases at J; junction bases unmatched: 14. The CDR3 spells CASRIRTSGRDHEQFF. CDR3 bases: TGCGCCAGCCGAATCCGTACTAGCGGGAGAGACCATGAGCAGTTCTTC.

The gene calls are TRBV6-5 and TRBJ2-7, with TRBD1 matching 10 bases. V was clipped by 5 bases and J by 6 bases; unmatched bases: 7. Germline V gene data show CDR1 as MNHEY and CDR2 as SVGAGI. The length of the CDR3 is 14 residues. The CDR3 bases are TGTGCCAGCAGTACCGGGACAGGGGCCTTCGAGCAGTACTTC. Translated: CASSTGTGAFEQYF.

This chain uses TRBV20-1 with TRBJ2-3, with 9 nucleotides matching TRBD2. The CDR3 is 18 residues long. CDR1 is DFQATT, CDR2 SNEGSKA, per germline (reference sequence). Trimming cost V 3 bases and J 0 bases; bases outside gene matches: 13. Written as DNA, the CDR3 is TGCAGTGCTAGTGGGGCGGGAGGGCCCGGAACTAGCACAGATACGCAGTATTTT. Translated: CSASGAGGPGTSTDTQYF.

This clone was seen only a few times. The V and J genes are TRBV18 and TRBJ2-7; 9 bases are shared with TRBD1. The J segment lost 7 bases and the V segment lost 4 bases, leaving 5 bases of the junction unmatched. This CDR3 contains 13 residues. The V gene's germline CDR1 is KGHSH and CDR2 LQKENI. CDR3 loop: CASSRGGQGEQYF. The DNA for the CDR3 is TGTGCCAGCTCACGGGGGGGACAGGGTGAGCAGTACTTC.

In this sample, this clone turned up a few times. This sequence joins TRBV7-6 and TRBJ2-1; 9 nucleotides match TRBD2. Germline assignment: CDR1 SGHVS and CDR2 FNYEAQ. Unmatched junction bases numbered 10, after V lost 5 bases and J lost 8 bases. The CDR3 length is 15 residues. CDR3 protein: CASSPLGAGGDEQFF. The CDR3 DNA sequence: TGTGCCAGCAGCCCCCTAGGAGCGGGAGGCGATGAGCAGTTCTTC.

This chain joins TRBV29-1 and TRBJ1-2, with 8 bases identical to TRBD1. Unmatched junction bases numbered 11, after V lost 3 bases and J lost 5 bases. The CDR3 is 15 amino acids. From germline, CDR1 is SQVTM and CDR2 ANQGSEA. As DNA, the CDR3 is TGCAGCGTTGAGCCCCCCGGACAGGGTGGATATGGCTACACCTTC. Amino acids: CSVEPPGQGGYGYTF.

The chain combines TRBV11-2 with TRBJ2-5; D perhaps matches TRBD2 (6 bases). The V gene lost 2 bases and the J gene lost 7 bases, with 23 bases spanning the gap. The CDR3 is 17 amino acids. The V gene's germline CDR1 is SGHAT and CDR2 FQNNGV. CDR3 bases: TGTGCCAGCAGCTTACGCCCCCAGCGGGCCTCTCTCGGGACCCAGTACTTC. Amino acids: CASSLRPQRASLGTQYF.

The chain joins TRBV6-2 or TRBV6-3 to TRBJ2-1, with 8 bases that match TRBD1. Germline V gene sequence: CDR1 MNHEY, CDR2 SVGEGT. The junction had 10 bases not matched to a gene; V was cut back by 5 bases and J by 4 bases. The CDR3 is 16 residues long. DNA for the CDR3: TGTGCCAGCAGTCTACAATTCGGGACAGGATACAATGAGCAGTTCTTC. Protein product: CASSLQFGTGYNEQFF.

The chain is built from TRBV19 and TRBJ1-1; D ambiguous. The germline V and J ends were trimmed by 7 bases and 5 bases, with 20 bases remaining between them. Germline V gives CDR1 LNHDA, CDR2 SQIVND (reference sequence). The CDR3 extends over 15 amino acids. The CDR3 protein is CASTRGGEVRTEAFF. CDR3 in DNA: TGTGCCAGTACCCGCGGTGGGGAGGTGAGGACTGAAGCTTTCTTT. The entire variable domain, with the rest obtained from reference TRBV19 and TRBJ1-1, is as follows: DGGITQSPKYLFRKEGQNVTLSCEQNLNHDAMYWYRQDPGQGLRLIYYSQIVNDFQKGDIAEGYSVSREKKESFPLTVTSAQKNPTAFYLCASTRGGEVRTEAFFGQGTRLTVV.

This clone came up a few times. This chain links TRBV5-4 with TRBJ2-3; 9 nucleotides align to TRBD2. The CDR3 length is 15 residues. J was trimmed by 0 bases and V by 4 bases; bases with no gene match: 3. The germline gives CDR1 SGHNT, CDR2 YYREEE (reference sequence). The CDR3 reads CASSIAGVSTDTQYF. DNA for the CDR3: TGTGCCAGCAGCATAGCGGGAGTTAGCACAGATACGCAGTATTTT.

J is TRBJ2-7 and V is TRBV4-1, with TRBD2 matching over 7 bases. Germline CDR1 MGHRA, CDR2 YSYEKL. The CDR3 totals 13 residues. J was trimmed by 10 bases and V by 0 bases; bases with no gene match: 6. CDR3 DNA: TGCGCCAGCAGCCAAGACGTCGGGACTATCCAGTACTTC. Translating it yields CASSQDVGTIQYF.

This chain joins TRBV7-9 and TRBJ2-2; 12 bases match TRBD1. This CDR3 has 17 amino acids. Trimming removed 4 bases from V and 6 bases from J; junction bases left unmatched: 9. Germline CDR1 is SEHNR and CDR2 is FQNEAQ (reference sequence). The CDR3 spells CASSSPEGTGGSGELFF. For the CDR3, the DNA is TGTGCCAGCAGCTCCCCGGAGGGGACAGGGGGCTCCGGGGAGCTGTTTTTT.

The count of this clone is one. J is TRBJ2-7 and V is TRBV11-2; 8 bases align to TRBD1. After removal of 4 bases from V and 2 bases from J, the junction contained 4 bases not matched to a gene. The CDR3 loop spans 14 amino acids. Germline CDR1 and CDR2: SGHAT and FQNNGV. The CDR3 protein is CASSSQGQAYEQYF. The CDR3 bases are TGTGCCAGCAGCTCACAGGGACAGGCCTACGAGCAGTACTTC.

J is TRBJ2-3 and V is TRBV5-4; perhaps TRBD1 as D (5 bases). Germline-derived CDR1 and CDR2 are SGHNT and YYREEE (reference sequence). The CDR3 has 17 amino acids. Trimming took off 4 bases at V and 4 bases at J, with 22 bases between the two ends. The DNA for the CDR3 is TGTGCCAGCAGCCTAGGGGCAGCGATGGGATCAGCAGATACGCAGTATTTT. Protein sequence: CASSLGAAMGSADTQYF. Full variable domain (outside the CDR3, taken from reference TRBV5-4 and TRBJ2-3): ETGVTQSPTHLIKTRGQQVTLRCSSQSGHNTVSWYQQALGQGPQFIFQYYREEENGRGNFPPRFSGLQFPNYSSELNVNALELDDSALYLCASSLGAAMGSADTQYFGPGTRLTVL.

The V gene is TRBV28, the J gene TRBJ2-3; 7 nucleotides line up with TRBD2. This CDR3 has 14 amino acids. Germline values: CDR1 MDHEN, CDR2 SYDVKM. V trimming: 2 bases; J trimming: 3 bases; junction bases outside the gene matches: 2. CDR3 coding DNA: TGTGCCAGCAGTTTAGCGGGAGCAACAGATACGCAGTATTTT. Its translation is CASSLAGATDTQYF.

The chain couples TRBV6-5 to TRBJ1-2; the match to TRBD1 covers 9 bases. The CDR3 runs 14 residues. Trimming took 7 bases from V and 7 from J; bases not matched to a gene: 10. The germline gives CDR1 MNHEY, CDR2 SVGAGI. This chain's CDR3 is CASTTTGGGGGYTF. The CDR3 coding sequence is TGTGCCAGCACGACGACAGGGGGTGGAGGTGGCTACACCTTC.

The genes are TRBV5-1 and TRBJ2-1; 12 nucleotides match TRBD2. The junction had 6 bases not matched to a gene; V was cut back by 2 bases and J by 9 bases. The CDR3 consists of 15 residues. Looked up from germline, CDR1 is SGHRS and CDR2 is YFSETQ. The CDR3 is CASSLASGGGSEQFF. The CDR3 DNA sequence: TGCGCCAGCAGCTTAGCTAGCGGGGGGGGCAGTGAGCAGTTCTTC.

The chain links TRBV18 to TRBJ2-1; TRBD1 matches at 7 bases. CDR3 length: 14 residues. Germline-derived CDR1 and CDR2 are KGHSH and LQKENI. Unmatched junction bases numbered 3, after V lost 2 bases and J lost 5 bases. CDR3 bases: TGTGCCAGCTCACCAGACAGGGAGCACAATGAGCAGTTCTTC. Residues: CASSPDREHNEQFF.

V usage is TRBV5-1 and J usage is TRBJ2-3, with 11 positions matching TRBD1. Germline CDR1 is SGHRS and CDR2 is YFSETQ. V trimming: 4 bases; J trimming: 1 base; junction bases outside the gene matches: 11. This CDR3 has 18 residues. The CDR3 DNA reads TGCGCCAGCAGCCGTACCGGACAGGGGGCTGGGGGCACAGATACGCAGTATTTT. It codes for CASSRTGQGAGGTDTQYF.

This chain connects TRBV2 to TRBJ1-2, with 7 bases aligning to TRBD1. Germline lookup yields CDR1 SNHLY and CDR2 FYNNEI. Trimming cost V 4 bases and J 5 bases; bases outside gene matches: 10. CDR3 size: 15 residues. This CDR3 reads CASSVGTAISYGYTF. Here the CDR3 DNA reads TGTGCCAGCAGTGTCGGGACAGCCATTTCGTATGGCTACACCTTC.

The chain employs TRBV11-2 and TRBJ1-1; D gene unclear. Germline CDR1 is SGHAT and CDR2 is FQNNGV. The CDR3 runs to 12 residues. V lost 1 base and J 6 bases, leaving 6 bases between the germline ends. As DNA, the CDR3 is TGTGCCAGCAGCTTAGGAGGGCCTGAAGCTTTCTTT. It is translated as CASSLGGPEAFF.